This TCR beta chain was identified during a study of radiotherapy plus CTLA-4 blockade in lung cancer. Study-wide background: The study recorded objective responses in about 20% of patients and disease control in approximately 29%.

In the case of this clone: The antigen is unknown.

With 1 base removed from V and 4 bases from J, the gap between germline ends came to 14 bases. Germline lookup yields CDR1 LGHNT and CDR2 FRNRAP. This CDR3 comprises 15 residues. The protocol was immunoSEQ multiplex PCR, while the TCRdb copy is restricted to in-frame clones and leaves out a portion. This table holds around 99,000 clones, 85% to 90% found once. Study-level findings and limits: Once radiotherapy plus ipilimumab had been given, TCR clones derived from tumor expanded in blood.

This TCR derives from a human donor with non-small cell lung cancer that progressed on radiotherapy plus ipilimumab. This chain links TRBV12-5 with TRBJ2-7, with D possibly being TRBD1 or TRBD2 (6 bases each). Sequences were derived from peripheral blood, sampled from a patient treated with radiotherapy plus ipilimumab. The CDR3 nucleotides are TGTGCTAGTGGTTTGGGGGGGGCAGCGGCATACGAGCAGTACTTC. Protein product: CASGLGGAAAYEQYF.